This is a list of T cell receptor beta chains from one sample in a study of blood T cell repertoires in COVID-19. Method: immunoSEQ multiplex PCR; TCRdb's copy keeps in-frame clones and lacks some. The sample carries a few hundred thousand clones, approximately 87% recorded once. Input material: peripheral blood. These receptors were obtained from a man in his 60s who had recovered from COVID-19. CDR3s leave out the opening cysteine and the closing phenylalanine or tryptophan. Rows may omit the clone size; those that give it use once, few, many or a size class.

CDR3aa	len	v_gene	j_gene	abundance
ASSLVTSGRGEYGYT	15	TRBV5-8	TRBJ1-2	few
ASSSPTGVYEQY	12	TRBV28	TRBJ2-7	-
ASSPTGTEETQY	12	TRBV18	TRBJ2-5	-
ASSAGLVNEQF	11	TRBV19	TRBJ2-1	-
ASSRDSTPWIGEQY	14	TRBV27	TRBJ2-7	-
ASSSNRGLPQF	11	TRBV19	TRBJ2-1	medium-sized
ASRYSQQPQH	10	TRBV6-5	TRBJ1-5	-
ASSPASGGANTGELF	15	TRBV5-1	TRBJ2-2	-
ASSPGTGAGNTIY	13	TRBV18	TRBJ1-3	-
ASSLLGTVQAKNIQY	15	TRBV18	TRBJ2-4	-
ASSQQDNQPQH	11	TRBV3-1/TRBV3-2	TRBJ1-5	once
ASSASVVNEKLF	12	TRBV9	TRBJ1-4	-
ASSLGLAGAYEQY	13	TRBV5-5	TRBJ2-7	-
ASSAGAGLTEQY	12	TRBV9	TRBJ2-7	-
ASSWVAGAYGYT	12	TRBV28	TRBJ1-2	once
ASTVTGQGARDTQY	14	TRBV9	TRBJ2-3	-
AGGKGPYEQY	10	TRBV10-2	TRBJ2-7	-
ASSLGGGRAPDTQY	14	TRBV5-4	TRBJ2-3	-
ASSAGSYEQY	10	TRBV2	TRBJ2-7	-
ASSLVTGGPQDTQY	14	TRBV7-2	TRBJ2-3	once
ASSSMGPDRGNYGYT	15	TRBV7-3	TRBJ1-2	-
ASSPFLDSPNYNEQF	15	TRBV18	TRBJ2-1	-
ASINFGQENTYGYT	14	TRBV10-1	TRBJ1-2	-
ASSPGARATNEKLF	14	TRBV6-2/TRBV6-3	TRBJ1-4	-
AWRPPGGYEQY	11	TRBV30	TRBJ2-7	few
ASSPQAGDNTEAF	13	TRBV7-2	TRBJ1-1	-
ASSLGLSGGRETQY	14	TRBV5-1	TRBJ2-5	-
ASSIPLSSYNEQF	13	TRBV19	TRBJ2-1	-
ASNRGTGELF	10	TRBV27	TRBJ2-2	-
ASRAGRTDTQY	11	TRBV2	TRBJ2-3	-
ASVGSMSSYNSPLH	14	TRBV6-6	TRBJ1-6	once
ASSPEGGTYNSPLH	14	TRBV9	TRBJ1-6	-
ASSSPGTSYGYT	12	TRBV7-2	TRBJ1-2	-
ASSLSGLAGGSTDTQY	16	TRBV27	TRBJ2-3	-